This TCR beta chain was recorded in a study of cytomegalovirus exposure and HLA in healthy donors. General study points: An analysis that was carried out later associated 15,000 to 20,000 TCR beta sequences with HLA alleles at 0.05 false discovery rate. A prior analysis recorded that most TCR beta V segments were productive about 87% or about 30% of the time.

In the case of this clone: Its antigen remains unknown.

The CDR3 covers 13 residues. V was clipped by 6 bases and J by 1 base, with 9 bases between them. Germline-derived CDR1 and CDR2 are MDHEN and SYDVKM. This PCR relied on a set of 60 Vbeta primers and 13 Jbeta primers. How the authors handled the data: Later work found 80 million or so unique TCR beta chains, with roughly 11 million shared. Using immunoSEQ multiplex PCR, the repertoire was profiled, and TCRdb retains in-frame clones only, with some absent. V and J calls and clone size follow that table, whereas D and trimming were derived from the DNA. This sample has some 170,000 clones, with roughly 79% found just once.

Sequencing input: PBMCs. The source is a woman aged 45-65 years in good health and CMV-seronegative. The rearrangement joins TRBV28 to TRBJ1-1; tentative D call: TRBD1 (5 bases). CDR3 region: CASREQENTEAFF. CDR3 bases: TGTGCCAGCAGGGAACAGGAGAACACTGAAGCTTTCTTT.